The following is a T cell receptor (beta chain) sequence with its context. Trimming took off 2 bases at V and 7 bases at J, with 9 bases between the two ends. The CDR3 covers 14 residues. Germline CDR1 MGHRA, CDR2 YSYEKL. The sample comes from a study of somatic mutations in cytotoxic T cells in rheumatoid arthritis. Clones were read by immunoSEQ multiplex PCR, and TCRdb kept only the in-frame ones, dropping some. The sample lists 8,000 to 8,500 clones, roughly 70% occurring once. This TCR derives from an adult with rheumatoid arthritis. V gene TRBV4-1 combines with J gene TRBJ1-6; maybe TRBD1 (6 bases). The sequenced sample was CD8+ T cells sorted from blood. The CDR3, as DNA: TGCGCCAGCAGCCAAAACAGGGCCAATTCACCCCTCCACTTT. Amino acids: CASSQNRANSPLHF.